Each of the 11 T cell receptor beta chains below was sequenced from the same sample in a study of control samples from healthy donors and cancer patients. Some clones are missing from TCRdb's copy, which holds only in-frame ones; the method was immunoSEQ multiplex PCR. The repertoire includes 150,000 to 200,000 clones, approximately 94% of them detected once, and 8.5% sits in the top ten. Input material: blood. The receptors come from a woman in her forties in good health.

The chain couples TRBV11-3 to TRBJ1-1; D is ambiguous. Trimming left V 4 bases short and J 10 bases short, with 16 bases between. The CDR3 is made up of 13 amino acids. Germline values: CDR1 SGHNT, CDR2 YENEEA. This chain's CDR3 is CASSSRSGVGAFF. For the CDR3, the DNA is TGTGCCAGCAGCTCCCGGAGCGGAGTTGGAGCTTTCTTT. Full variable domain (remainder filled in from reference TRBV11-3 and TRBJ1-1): EAGVVQSPRYKIIEKKQPVAFWCNPISGHNTLYWYLQNLGQGPELLIRYENEEAVDDSQLPKDRFSAERLKGVDSTLKIQPAELGDSAVYLCASSSRSGVGAFFGQGTRLTVV.

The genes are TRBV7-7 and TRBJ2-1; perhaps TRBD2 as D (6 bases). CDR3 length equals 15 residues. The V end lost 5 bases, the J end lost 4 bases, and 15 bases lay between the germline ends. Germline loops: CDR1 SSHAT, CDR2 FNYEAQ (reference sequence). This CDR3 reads CASSISSGTYNEQFF. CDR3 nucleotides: TGTGCCAGCAGCATCTCATCCGGGACTTACAATGAGCAGTTCTTC.

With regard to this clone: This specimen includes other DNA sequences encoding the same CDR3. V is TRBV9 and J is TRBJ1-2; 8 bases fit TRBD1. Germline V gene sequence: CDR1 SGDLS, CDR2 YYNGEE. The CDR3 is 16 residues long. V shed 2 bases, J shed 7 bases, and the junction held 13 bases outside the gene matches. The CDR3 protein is CASSVQGWQGAGGYTF. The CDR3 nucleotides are TGTGCCAGCAGCGTTCAAGGGTGGCAGGGGGCGGGTGGCTACACCTTC. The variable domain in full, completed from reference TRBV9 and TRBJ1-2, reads DSGVTQTPKHLITATGQRVTLRCSPRSGDLSVYWYQQSLDQGLQFLIQYYNGEERAKGNILERFSAQQFPDLHSELNLSSLELGDSALYFCASSVQGWQGAGGYTFGSGTRLTVV.

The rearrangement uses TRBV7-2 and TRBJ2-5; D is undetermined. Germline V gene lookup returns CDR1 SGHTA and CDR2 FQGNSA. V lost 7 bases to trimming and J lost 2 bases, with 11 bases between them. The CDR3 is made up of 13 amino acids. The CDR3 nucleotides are TGTGCCAGCACCACCTCCCTACAAGAGACCCAGTACTTC. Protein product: CASTTSLQETQYF.

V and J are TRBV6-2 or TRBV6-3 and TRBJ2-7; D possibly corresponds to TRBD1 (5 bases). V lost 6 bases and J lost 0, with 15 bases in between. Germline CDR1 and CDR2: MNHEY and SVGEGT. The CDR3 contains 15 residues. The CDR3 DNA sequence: TGTGCCAGCAGATACGGACATAGGAGCTCCTACGAGCAGTACTTC. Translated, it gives CASRYGHRSSYEQYF.

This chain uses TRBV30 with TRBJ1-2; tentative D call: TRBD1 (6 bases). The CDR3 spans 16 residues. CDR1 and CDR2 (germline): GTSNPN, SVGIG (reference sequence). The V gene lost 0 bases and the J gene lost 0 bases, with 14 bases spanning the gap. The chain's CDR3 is CAWSVRGQRTNYGYTF. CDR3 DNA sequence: TGTGCCTGGAGTGTCCGGGGGCAACGGACTAACTATGGCTACACCTTC.

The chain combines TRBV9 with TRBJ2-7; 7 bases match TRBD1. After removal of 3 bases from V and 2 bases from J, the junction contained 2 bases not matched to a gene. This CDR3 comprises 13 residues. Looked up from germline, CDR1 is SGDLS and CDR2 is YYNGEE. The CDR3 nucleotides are TGTGCCAGCAGCGCTGGGACAGCCTACGAGCAGTACTTC. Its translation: CASSAGTAYEQYF.

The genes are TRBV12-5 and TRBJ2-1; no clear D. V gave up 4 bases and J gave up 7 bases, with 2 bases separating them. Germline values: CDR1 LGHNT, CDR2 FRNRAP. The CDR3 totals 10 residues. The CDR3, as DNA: TGTGCTAGTGGTTCGAATGAGCAGTTCTTC. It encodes CASGSNEQFF.

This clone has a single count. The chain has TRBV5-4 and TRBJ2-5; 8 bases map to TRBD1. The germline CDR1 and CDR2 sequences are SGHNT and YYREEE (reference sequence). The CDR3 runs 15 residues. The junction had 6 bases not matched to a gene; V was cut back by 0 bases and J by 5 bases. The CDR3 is CASSLADRGYETQYF. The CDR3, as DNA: TGTGCCAGCAGCTTGGCCGACAGGGGATATGAGACCCAGTACTTC.

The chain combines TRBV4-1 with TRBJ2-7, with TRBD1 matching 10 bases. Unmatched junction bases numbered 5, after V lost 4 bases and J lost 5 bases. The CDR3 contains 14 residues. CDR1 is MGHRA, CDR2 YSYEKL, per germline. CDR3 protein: CASSRQGAVHEQYF. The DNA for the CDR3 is TGCGCCAGCAGCCGACAGGGGGCGGTCCACGAGCAGTACTTC.

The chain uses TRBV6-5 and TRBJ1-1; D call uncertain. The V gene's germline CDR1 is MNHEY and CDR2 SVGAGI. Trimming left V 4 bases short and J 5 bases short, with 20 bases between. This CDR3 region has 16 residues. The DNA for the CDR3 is TGTGCCAGCAGTTCAAGTTTCGTCCGGGGTGGAACTGAAGCTTTCTTT. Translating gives CASSSSFVRGGTEAFF.